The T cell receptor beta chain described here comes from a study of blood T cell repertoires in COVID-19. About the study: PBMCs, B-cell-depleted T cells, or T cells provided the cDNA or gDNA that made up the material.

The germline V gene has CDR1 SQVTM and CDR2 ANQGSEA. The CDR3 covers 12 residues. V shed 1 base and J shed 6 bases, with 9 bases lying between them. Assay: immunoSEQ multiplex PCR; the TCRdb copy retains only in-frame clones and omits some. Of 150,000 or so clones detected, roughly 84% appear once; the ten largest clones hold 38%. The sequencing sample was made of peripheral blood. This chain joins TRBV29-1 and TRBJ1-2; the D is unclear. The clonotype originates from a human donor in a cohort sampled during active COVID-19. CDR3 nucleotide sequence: TGCAGCGTTGAAGTTCTGAGAGATGGCTACACCTTC. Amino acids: CSVEVLRDGYTF. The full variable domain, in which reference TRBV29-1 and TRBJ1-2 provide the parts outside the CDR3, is SAVISQKPSRDICQRGTSLTIQCQVDSQVTMMFWYRQQPGQSLTLIATANQGSEATYESGFVIDKFPISRPNLTFSTLTVSNMSPEDSSIYLCSVEVLRDGYTFGSGTRLTVV.